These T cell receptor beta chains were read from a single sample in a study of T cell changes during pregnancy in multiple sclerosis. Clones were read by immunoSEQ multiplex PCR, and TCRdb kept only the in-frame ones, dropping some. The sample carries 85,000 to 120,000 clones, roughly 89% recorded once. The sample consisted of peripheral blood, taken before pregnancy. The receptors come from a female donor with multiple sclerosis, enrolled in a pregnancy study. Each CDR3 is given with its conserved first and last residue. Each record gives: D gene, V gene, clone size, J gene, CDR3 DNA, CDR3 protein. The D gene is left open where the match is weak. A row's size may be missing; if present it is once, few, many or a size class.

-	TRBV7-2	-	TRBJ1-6	TGTGCCAGCAGCGCAGGCGACAGTTATAATTCACCCCTCCACTTT	CASSAGDSYNSPLHF
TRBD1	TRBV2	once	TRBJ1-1	TGTGCCAGCCGAGGGGGCAGGGGTGAGACTGAAGCTTTCTTT	CASRGGRGETEAFF
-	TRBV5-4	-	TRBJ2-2	TGTGCCAGCAGCTTGGTACAGGGTGACACCGGGGAGCTGTTTTTT	CASSLVQGDTGELFF
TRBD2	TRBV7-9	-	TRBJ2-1	TGTGCCAGCAGCCCCCAAGGACTAGCGGGACTCAATGAGCAGTTCTTC	CASSPQGLAGLNEQFF
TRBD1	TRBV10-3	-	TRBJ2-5	TGTGCCATCACCATCGACAGGGAAATACAAGAGACCCAGTACTTC	CAITIDREIQETQYF
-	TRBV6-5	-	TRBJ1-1	TGTGCCAGCAGTTATTCGTGGAACACTGAAGCTTTCTTT	CASSYSWNTEAFF
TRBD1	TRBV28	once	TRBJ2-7	TGTGCCAGCAGTTTATGGGACAGGCCCTACGAGCAGTACTTC	CASSLWDRPYEQYF
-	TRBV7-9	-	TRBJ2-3	TGTGCCAGCAGGGACAGAACCGGCACAGATACGCAGTATTTT	CASRDRTGTDTQYF
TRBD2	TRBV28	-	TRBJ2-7	TGTGCCAGCACCTCGGGAGGGACGAGCTCCTACGAGCAGTACTTC	CASTSGGTSSYEQYF
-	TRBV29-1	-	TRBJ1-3	TGCAGCGTTGCGTCGGCAGGCCCAGTATATTTT	CSVASAGPVYF
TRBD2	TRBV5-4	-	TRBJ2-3	TGTGCCAGCAGCTTACCCGGACTAGCGGGAGGGCCAGATACGCAGTATTTT	CASSLPGLAGGPDTQYF
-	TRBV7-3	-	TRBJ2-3	TGTGCCAGCAGCTTACATGAGACTAACACAGATACGCAGTATTTT	CASSLHETNTDTQYF
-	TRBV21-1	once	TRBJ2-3	TGTGCCAGCAGATACAGGGGATTAAAGTTAGATACGCAGTATTTT	CASRYRGLKLDTQYF
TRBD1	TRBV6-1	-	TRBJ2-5	TGTGCCAGCAGTGAAGATCCGGACAGGGTGGCTGGAACTTCCAAAGAGACCCAGTACTTC	CASSEDPDRVAGTSKETQYF
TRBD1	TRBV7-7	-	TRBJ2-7	TGTGCCAGCAGCGCGGGACAGGGAGTACACGAGCAGTACTTC	CASSAGQGVHEQYF
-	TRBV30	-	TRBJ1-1	TGTGCCTGGAGTAAATGGGTTGCCCTTTCGCGGGCCTTGAACACTGAAGCTTTCTTT	CAWSKWVALSRALNTEAFF
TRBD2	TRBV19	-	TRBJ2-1	TGTGCCAGTAGTACCCCCCCGGGACTAGCGGGAGGGAGCTCCTACAATGAGCAGTTCTTC	CASSTPPGLAGGSSYNEQFF
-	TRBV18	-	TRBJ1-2	TGTGCCAGCTCACCGCTAACAGGAGAAGCTAACTATGGCTACACCTTC	CASSPLTGEANYGYTF
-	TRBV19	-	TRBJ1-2	TGTGCCAGTAGTATCCGGGGGGACTATGGCTACACCTTC	CASSIRGDYGYTF
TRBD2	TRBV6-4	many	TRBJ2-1	TGTGCCAGCAGTGAGGGTAGCGGGGGGGACAATGAGCAGTTCTTC	CASSEGSGGDNEQFF
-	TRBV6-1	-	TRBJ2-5	TGTGCCAGCAGTAATCTAGAACCGGGGACCCAGTACTTC	CASSNLEPGTQYF
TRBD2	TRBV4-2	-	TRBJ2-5	TGTGCCAGCAGCGAGCGGGGGGTCGGCGTGGAGACCCAGTACTTC	CASSERGVGVETQYF
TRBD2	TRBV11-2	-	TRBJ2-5	TGTGCCAGCATCGACACCCCTAGCGGGGAGACCCAGTACTTC	CASIDTPSGETQYF
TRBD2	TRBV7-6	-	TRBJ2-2	TGTGCCAGCATCAAGAGCGGGAGTTTGTACACCGGGGAGCTGTTTTTT	CASIKSGSLYTGELFF
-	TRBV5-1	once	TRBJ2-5	TGCGCCAGCAGCTTGTCCCTAGGCTTCAGCAATTTAGAGACCCAGTACTTC	CASSLSLGFSNLETQYF
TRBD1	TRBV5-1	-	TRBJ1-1	TGCGCCAGCAGCTTGGCATTTTCAGGGGGTACTGAAGCTTTCTTT	CASSLAFSGGTEAFF
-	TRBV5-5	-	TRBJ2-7	TGTGCCAGCAGCTTGTTAGGAGTTCTCTACGAGCAGTACTTC	CASSLLGVLYEQYF
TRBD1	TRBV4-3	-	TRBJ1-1	TGCGCCAGCAGCCAATCTCCGGGACAGGGAAACACTGAAGCTTTCTTT	CASSQSPGQGNTEAFF
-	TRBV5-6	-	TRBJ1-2	TGTGCCAGCAGCTCCAGGACAGTCTATGGCTACACCTTC	CASSSRTVYGYTF
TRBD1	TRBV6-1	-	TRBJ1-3	TGTGCCAGCAGGGGGGGACAGGCTGGAAACACCATATATTTT	CASRGGQAGNTIYF
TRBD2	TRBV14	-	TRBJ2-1	TGTGCCAGCAGCCAAGATTACAGAGCGGGGGGGTTTGGTGGGAATGAGCAGTTCTTC	CASSQDYRAGGFGGNEQFF
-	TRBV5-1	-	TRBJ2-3	TGCGCCAGCAGCTTTCTAGGCCCAGATACGCAGTATTTT	CASSFLGPDTQYF
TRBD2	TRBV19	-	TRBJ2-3	TGTGCCAGTAGTTCGCCCCCGGGACTAGCGGGATTCACTAGCACAGATACGCAGTATTTT	CASSSPPGLAGFTSTDTQYF
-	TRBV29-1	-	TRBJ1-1	TGCAGCGTTGAAGCTCCCCCCGGAGGGGATTTCGCTGAAGCTTTCTTT	CSVEAPPGGDFAEAFF
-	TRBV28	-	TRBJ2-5	TGTGCCAGCAGTTTATTGAGGGCAGGACTCCAAGAGACCCAGTACTTC	CASSLLRAGLQETQYF
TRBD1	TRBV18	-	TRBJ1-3	TGTGCCAGCTCACCAGCGACAGGGAATTCTGGAAACACCATATATTTT	CASSPATGNSGNTIYF
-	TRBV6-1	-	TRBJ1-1	TGTGCCAGCAGACCTAGGACAGTAGGAAGGAGTGAAGCTTTCTTT	CASRPRTVGRSEAFF
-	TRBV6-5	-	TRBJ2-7	TGTGCCAGCAGTTTCCTCAGCGAGCAGTACTTC	CASSFLSEQYF
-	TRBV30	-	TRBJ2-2	TGTGCCTGTCGTTTCTTCGGGGAGCTGTTTTTT	CACRFFGELFF
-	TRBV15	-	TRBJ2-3	TGTGCCACCAGCCTAGCACAACCCACAGATACGCAGTATTTT	CATSLAQPTDTQYF
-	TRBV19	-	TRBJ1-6	TGTGCCAGTAGTATCGCAGCCTATAATTCACCCCTCCACTTT	CASSIAAYNSPLHF
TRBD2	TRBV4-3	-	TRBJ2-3	TGCGCCAGCAGCCAAGATCGGGGACTAGCGTTAGATACGCAGTATTTT	CASSQDRGLALDTQYF